The 29 T cell receptor beta chains in this list originate from one sample, sequenced in a study of PD-1 blockade in classical Hodgkin lymphoma. Clones were sequenced by immunoSEQ multiplex PCR, and TCRdb holds only the in-frame ones, with some missing. Here the sample spans more than 140,000 clones, around 84% being singletons. Following autologous stem cell transplantation, relapse occurred in every patient, and exposure to brentuximab vedotin varied. Here the sequenced sample was peripheral blood mononuclear cells (PBMCs), taken before the second cycle of nivolumab. The source is a human donor with classical Hodgkin lymphoma.

The chain combines TRBV19 with TRBJ2-1; D gene uncertain. Trimming shortened V by 5 bases and J by 4 bases, and 9 bases separated the two germline ends. Germline lookup yields CDR1 LNHDA and CDR2 SQIVND (reference sequence). This CDR3 is 13 amino acids long. The CDR3 spells CASSATGYNEQFF. In DNA, the CDR3 is TGTGCCAGTAGTGCAACCGGGTACAATGAGCAGTTCTTC. Based on the CDR3 plus reference TRBV19 and TRBJ2-1, the full variable domain is DGGITQSPKYLFRKEGQNVTLSCEQNLNHDAMYWYRQDPGQGLRLIYYSQIVNDFQKGDIAEGYSVSREKKESFPLTVTSAQKNPTAFYLCASSATGYNEQFFGPGTRLTVL.

The V call is TRBV15, the J call TRBJ2-5, with 7 bases identical to TRBD1. Per the germline V gene, CDR1 is LNHNV and CDR2 is YYDKDF (reference sequence). Trimming took 3 bases from V and 2 from J; bases not matched to a gene: 9. The CDR3 runs 16 residues. CDR3 in DNA: TGTGCCACCAGCAGCTACCCGGGACAGAAACAAGAGACCCAGTACTTC. Residues: CATSSYPGQKQETQYF.

This chain joins TRBV7-7 and TRBJ2-7, with 7 bases lining up with TRBD2. Germline lookup yields CDR1 SSHAT and CDR2 FNYEAQ (reference sequence). The CDR3 runs 14 residues. Losses at the gene ends were 5 bases for V and 3 bases for J; bases not matched to a gene: 7. The DNA for the CDR3 is TGTGCCAGCAGCAAAGGACTAGGGAACTACGAGCAGTACTTC. Translating it yields CASSKGLGNYEQYF.

This chain connects TRBV5-6 to TRBJ2-7, with a tentative D call TRBD2 (7 bases). This CDR3 has 13 residues. V gave up 3 bases and J gave up 5 bases, with 12 bases separating them. The germline V gene encodes CDR1 SGHDT and CDR2 YYEEEE. CDR3 DNA sequence: TGTGCCAGCAGCTACCCGGGGGGCAACGAGCAGTACTTC. Its translation: CASSYPGGNEQYF.

The rearrangement joins TRBV18 to TRBJ2-7; perhaps TRBD2 as D (5 bases). This CDR3 contains 14 residues. Germline CDR1 KGHSH, CDR2 LQKENI. With 2 bases removed from V and 0 bases from J, the gap between germline ends came to 8 bases. The CDR3 here is CASSPERTSYEQYF. In DNA, the CDR3 is TGTGCCAGCTCACCAGAGCGGACCTCCTACGAGCAGTACTTC.

The V gene is TRBV9, the J gene TRBJ1-4; 11 bases fit TRBD1. The CDR3 totals 15 residues. The ends lost 4 bases at V and 6 bases at J; junction bases unmatched: 5. CDR1 and CDR2 from the germline V gene are SGDLS and YYNGEE. CDR3 coding DNA: TGTGCCAGCAGCTTCGGACAGGGGGCGCATGAAAAACTGTTTTTT. Protein sequence: CASSFGQGAHEKLFF.

The J gene is TRBJ1-1, the V gene TRBV7-9; D not certain. The CDR3 is 14 amino acids. Looked up from germline, CDR1 is SEHNR and CDR2 is FQNEAQ (reference sequence). The V end was cut by 1 base, the J end by 9 bases, with 15 bases between. CDR3 sequence reads: CASSLDLTVAQAFF. The CDR3 nucleotides are TGTGCCAGCAGCTTAGACTTAACGGTCGCCCAAGCTTTCTTT.

Only a few counts were recorded for this clone. This rearrangement joins TRBV6-1 to TRBJ1-1; D is ambiguous. Trimming took off 7 bases at V and 4 bases at J, with 19 bases between the two ends. CDR1 is MNHNS and CDR2 is SASEGT in the germline V gene. There are 15 residues in the CDR3. CDR3 sequence: CASIPRLDFLTEAFF. The CDR3 nucleotides read TGTGCCAGCATCCCCCGGCTTGATTTTCTCACTGAAGCTTTCTTT.

The chain couples TRBV5-1 to TRBJ2-5, with TRBD2 matching 11 bases. The CDR3 sequence is 17 residues long. V trimming: 1 base; J trimming: 5 bases; junction bases outside the gene matches: 10. Germline lookup yields CDR1 SGHRS and CDR2 YFSETQ. The CDR3 loop is CASSLTSGGFRSETQYF. In nucleotides, the CDR3 is TGCGCCAGCAGCTTGACTAGCGGGGGTTTTAGGAGTGAGACCCAGTACTTC.

This clone has just one count. The CDR3 spells CASSKKRETEAFF. In DNA, the CDR3 is TGTGCCAGTAGTAAGAAAAGGGAGACTGAAGCTTTCTTT. The chain employs TRBV19 and TRBJ1-1; D gene ambiguous. The CDR3 loop spans 13 amino acids. V was shortened by 4 bases and J by 5 bases, with 11 bases between the two germline ends. Germline V gives CDR1 LNHDA, CDR2 SQIVND (reference sequence).

In regard to this clone: Its ends do not fully match the called genes, so a read error is possible. The chain employs TRBV6-5 and TRBJ1-2; D not certain. In germline, CDR1 is MNHEY, CDR2 SVGAGI. The CDR3 has 11 residues. Here the CDR3 DNA reads TGTGCCAGCAGTGAAGGCCACGGAGGAAACTTC. Its translation: CASSEGHGGNF.

This chain uses TRBV4-2 with TRBJ2-5, with 8 bases that match TRBD2. CDR1 and CDR2 (germline): LGHNA, YNFKEQ. The junction had 7 bases not matched to a gene; V was cut back by 3 bases and J by 4 bases. The CDR3 has 15 residues. CDR3 sequence: CASSQNGREGETQYF. The CDR3 nucleotides are TGTGCCAGCAGCCAGAACGGGAGGGAGGGAGAGACCCAGTACTTC.

The DNA for the CDR3 is TGTGCCAGTAGTATAGCCGCAGGTGACGTCTATGGCTACACCTTC. Protein product: CASSIAAGDVYGYTF. This chain connects TRBV19 to TRBJ1-2, with D unclear. Germline CDR1 and CDR2: LNHDA and SQIVND (reference sequence). Trimming pared 1 base from V and 4 bases from J, leaving 13 bases between. CDR3 size: 15 residues.

This chain uses TRBV11-2 with TRBJ1-4, with 8 bases matching TRBD1. The V segment lost 4 bases and the J segment 7 bases; nucleotides outside the gene matches: 8. CDR3 length: 15 amino acids. Germline values: CDR1 SGHAT, CDR2 FQNNGV. The CDR3 is CASSSTGTGGEKLFF. The CDR3 region has the DNA TGTGCCAGCAGCTCCACCGGGACAGGTGGTGAAAAACTGTTTTTT.

The chain carries TRBV19 and TRBJ1-1; TRBD1 might be the D (6 bases). Germline CDR1 is LNHDA and CDR2 is SQIVND (reference sequence). Trimming took off 5 bases at V and 0 bases at J, with 16 bases between the two ends. The CDR3 has 16 amino acids. The CDR3 region has the DNA TGTGCCAGTAGTTGGGCAGGGGCATCGGTGAACACTGAAGCTTTCTTT. Its protein product is CASSWAGASVNTEAFF.

The V gene is TRBV2, the J gene TRBJ1-1; D uncertain. The V gene lost 5 bases and the J gene lost 0 bases, with 10 bases spanning the gap. This CDR3 has 14 amino acids. The germline V gene has CDR1 SNHLY and CDR2 FYNNEI. CDR3 region: CASSLSYMNTEAFF. The CDR3 DNA reads as TGTGCCAGCAGTTTGAGCTACATGAACACTGAAGCTTTCTTT.

The V gene is TRBV6-5, the J gene TRBJ2-3; no clear D gene. The CDR3 sequence is 8 residues long. Trimming left V 11 bases short and J 12 bases short, with 9 bases between. The germline gives CDR1 MNHEY, CDR2 SVGAGI. The CDR3 DNA reads as TGTGCCGTGGCCCGTCAGTATTTT. Translated, it gives CAVARQYF.

This clone was detected a few times. CDR3 region: CASNQLQGMVTEAFF. DNA of the CDR3: TGTGCCAGCAATCAACTACAGGGGATGGTAACTGAAGCTTTCTTT. The chain carries TRBV6-6 and TRBJ1-1; 7 nucleotides line up with TRBD1. Germline V lookup: CDR1 MNHNY, CDR2 SVGAGI (reference sequence). V shed 7 bases, J shed 5 bases, and the junction held 13 bases outside the gene matches. The CDR3 extends over 15 amino acids.

The chain links TRBV5-1 to TRBJ2-4, with a tentative D call TRBD1 (5 bases). Germline lookup yields CDR1 SGHRS and CDR2 YFSETQ. V shed 4 bases and J shed 0 bases, with 8 bases lying between them. The CDR3 contains 14 residues. As DNA, the CDR3 is TGCGCCAGCAGCCCGACAGTAGCCAAAAACATTCAGTACTTC. This encodes CASSPTVAKNIQYF.

V and J are TRBV4-1 and TRBJ1-4; D gene uncertain. The CDR3 totals 17 residues. Germline values: CDR1 MGHRA, CDR2 YSYEKL. Trimming removed 4 bases from V and 0 bases from J, with 15 bases in between. The CDR3 protein is CASSPLGGIATNEKLFF. The CDR3 nucleotides are TGCGCCAGCAGCCCCCTCGGAGGCATTGCAACTAATGAAAAACTGTTTTTT.

The rearrangement joins TRBV19 to TRBJ2-7; TRBD1 matches at 7 bases. Germline assignment: CDR1 LNHDA and CDR2 SQIVND (reference sequence). The CDR3 contains 12 residues. The V and J ends lost 9 bases and 4 bases, in that order; junction bases with no gene match: 6. CDR3 sequence (DNA): TGTGCCAGCGGGGACAGAAGGTACGAGCAGTACTTC. This sequence encodes CASGDRRYEQYF.

For this clone: A junction end diverges from the germline sequence, so it may reflect a read error. The CDR3 region is CASSFDRATETQYF. In DNA form, the CDR3 reads TGTGCTAGCAGCTTCGACAGGGCCACAGAGACCCAGTACTTC. The chain joins TRBV7-7 to TRBJ2-5; 7 positions match TRBD1. The CDR3 has 14 amino acids. From germline, CDR1 is SSHAT and CDR2 FNYEAQ (reference sequence).

The chain joins TRBV28 to TRBJ2-7; 10 nucleotides align to TRBD1. The CDR3 contains 15 residues. Germline CDR1 is MDHEN and CDR2 is SYDVKM. J was trimmed by 1 base and V by 6 bases; bases with no gene match: 6. This chain's CDR3 is CASSTGTGASYEQYF. CDR3 DNA: TGTGCCAGCAGCACAGGGACAGGGGCATCCTACGAGCAGTACTTC.

For this clone: One end of the junction is discordant with germline, which a read error may explain. The J gene is TRBJ1-6, the V gene TRBV6-6, with D tentatively TRBD1 (5 bases). Looked up from germline, CDR1 is MNHNY and CDR2 is SVGAGI (reference sequence). The length of the CDR3 is 8 residues. The CDR3 sequence: CASNPDSF. CDR3 nucleotide sequence: TGTGCCAGCAATCCAGACAGTTTT.

V gene TRBV13 combines with J gene TRBJ2-3; TRBD2 matches at 14 bases. The germline V gene encodes CDR1 PRHDT and CDR2 FYEKMQ (reference sequence). This CDR3 comprises 17 residues. The ends lost 4 bases at V and 6 bases at J; junction bases unmatched: 9. DNA of the CDR3: TGTGCCAGCAGCTCCGGACTAGCGGGGGGCGTCGGGGATACGCAGTATTTT. This gives the protein CASSSGLAGGVGDTQYF.

In this sample, this clone turned up many times. The junction shows a germline mismatch at one end, possibly a read error. The CDR3 DNA reads as TGTGCCAGCAGCTTGGTGGGACGGCACTACGAGCAGTACTTC. It specifies CASSLVGRHYEQYF. This chain connects TRBV5-3 to TRBJ2-7; D tentatively reads TRBD1 or TRBD2 (5 bases each). TRBV5-3 is treated as an ORF (open reading frame) with a function not yet certain. This CDR3 comprises 14 residues.

The chain combines TRBV6-1 with TRBJ1-4, with D maybe TRBD1 (5 bases). This CDR3 is built from 16 residues. The V end lost 2 bases, the J end lost 6 bases, and 16 bases lay between the germline ends. Germline V gives CDR1 MNHNS, CDR2 SASEGT. CDR3 nucleotide sequence: TGTGCCAGCAGTGAAAGTAAGGGTCGGGGGGATGAAAAACTGTTTTTT. Translating it yields CASSESKGRGDEKLFF.

J is TRBJ2-1 and V is TRBV7-2; 9 bases are a match to TRBD2. Germline V gene data show CDR1 as SGHTA and CDR2 as FQGNSA. J lost 7 bases, V lost 0 bases, and 7 bases had no gene match. This CDR3 is built from 16 residues. CDR3 residues: CASSLAGAGGGNEQFF. CDR3 DNA sequence: TGTGCCAGCAGCTTAGCGGGGGCGGGAGGGGGTAATGAGCAGTTCTTC.

This chain connects TRBV5-4 to TRBJ1-2, with TRBD1 identical over 8 bases. This CDR3 has 17 residues. With V trimmed by 4 bases and J by 1 base, 12 bases remained unmatched. Germline assignment: CDR1 SGHNT and CDR2 YYREEE (reference sequence). The CDR3 DNA sequence: TGTGCCAGCAGCAAACCCACCGGGACAGGAATTAACTATGGCTACACCTTC. The encoded protein is CASSKPTGTGINYGYTF.